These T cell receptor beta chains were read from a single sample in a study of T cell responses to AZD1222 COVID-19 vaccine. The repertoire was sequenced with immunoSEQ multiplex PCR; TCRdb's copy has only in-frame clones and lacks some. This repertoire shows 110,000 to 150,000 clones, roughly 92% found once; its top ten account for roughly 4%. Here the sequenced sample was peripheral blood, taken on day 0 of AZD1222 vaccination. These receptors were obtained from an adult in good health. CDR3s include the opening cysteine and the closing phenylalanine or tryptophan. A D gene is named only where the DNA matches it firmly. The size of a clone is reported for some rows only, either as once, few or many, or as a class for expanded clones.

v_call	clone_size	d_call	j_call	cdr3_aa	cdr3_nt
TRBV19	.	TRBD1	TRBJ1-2	CASDTGGGSYGYTF	TGTGCCAGCGATACAGGGGGAGGGAGCTATGGCTACACCTTC
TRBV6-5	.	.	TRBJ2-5	CASNRVGGGETQYF	TGTGCCAGCAACCGAGTAGGGGGGGGAGAGACCCAGTACTTC
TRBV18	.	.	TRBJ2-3	CASSPTVSTDTQYF	TGTGCCAGCTCACCCACAGTTAGCACAGATACGCAGTATTTT
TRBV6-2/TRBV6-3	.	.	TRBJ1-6	CASSSPHRAPNSPLHF	TGTGCCAGCAGTTCCCCTCACCGGGCCCCGAATTCACCCCTCCACTTT
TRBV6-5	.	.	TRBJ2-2	CASSLRETGELFF	TGTGCCAGCAGCCTCAGGGAGACCGGGGAGCTGTTTTTT
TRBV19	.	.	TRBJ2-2	CASRFPGTGELFF	TGTGCCAGTAGGTTCCCGGGGACCGGGGAGCTGTTTTTT
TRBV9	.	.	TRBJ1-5	CASSVFGGDQPQHF	TGTGCCAGCAGCGTATTTGGCGGGGATCAGCCCCAGCATTTT
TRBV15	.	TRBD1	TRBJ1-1	CATSKQAGQWNTEAFF	TGTGCCACCAGCAAACAAGCGGGACAGTGGAACACTGAAGCTTTCTTT
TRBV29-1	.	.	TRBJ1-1	CSVGQLGNTEAFF	TGCAGCGTTGGCCAGTTGGGCAACACTGAAGCTTTCTTT
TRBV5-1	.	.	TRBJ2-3	CASSLKYRGVDTQYF	TGCGCCAGCAGCTTAAAGTACCGCGGGGTAGATACGCAGTATTTT
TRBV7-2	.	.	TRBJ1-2	CASSATILGYTF	TGTGCCAGCAGCGCGACCATTTTAGGCTACACCTTC
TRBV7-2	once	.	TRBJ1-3	CANSLGVVDTIYF	TGTGCCAACAGCTTAGGGGTGGTAGACACCATATATTTT
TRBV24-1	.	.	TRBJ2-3	CATSDPRDADTQYF	TGTGCCACCAGTGATCCCCGGGACGCAGATACGCAGTATTTT
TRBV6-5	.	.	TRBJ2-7	CASRPGTPSREQYF	TGTGCCAGCAGACCCGGGACCCCCTCGCGCGAGCAGTACTTC
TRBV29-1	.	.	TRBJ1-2	CSVRQDDNGYTF	TGCAGCGTTCGGCAGGACGACAATGGCTACACCTTC
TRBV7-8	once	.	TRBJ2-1	CASSLGREQFF	TGTGCCAGCAGCTTAGGGAGGGAGCAGTTCTTC
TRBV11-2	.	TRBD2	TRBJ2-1	CASSFPGLALNEQFF	TGTGCCAGCAGCTTTCCGGGACTAGCGCTCAATGAGCAGTTCTTC
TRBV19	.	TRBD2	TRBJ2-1	CASSMGLAGFEQFF	TGTGCCAGTAGTATGGGACTAGCGGGATTTGAGCAGTTCTTC
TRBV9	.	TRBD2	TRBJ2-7	CASSVASGLANEQYF	TGTGCCAGCAGCGTAGCTTCGGGACTAGCAAACGAGCAGTACTTC
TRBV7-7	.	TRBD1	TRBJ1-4	CASSLDRQGEVEKLFF	TGTGCCAGCAGCTTAGATCGGCAGGGGGAGGTTGAAAAACTGTTTTTT
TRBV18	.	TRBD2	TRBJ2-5	CASSPMRGGQETQYF	TGTGCCAGCTCACCAATGCGGGGGGGCCAAGAGACCCAGTACTTC
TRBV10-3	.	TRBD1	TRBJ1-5	CAKRQGGGQPQHF	TGTGCCAAAAGACAGGGAGGGGGACAGCCCCAGCATTTT
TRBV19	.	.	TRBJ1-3	CASSHRGDRSSGNTIYF	TGTGCCAGTAGTCATAGGGGCGACAGGAGCTCTGGAAACACCATATATTTT
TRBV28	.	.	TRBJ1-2	CASSLGGAWGYTF	TGTGCCAGCAGTTTAGGAGGGGCGTGGGGCTACACCTTC
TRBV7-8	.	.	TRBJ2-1	CASSLTYEQFF	TGTGCCAGCAGCTTAACCTATGAGCAGTTCTTC
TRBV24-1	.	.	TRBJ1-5	CATSNKAPLKDGVGVYSNQPQHF	TGTGCCACCAGTAACAAAGCCCCGTTAAAGGACGGCGTTGGGGTTTATAGCAATCAGCCCCAGCATTTT
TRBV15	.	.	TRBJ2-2	CATSRVGGETGELFF	TGTGCCACCAGCAGGGTTGGCGGGGAGACCGGGGAGCTGTTTTTT
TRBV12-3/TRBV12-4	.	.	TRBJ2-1	CASSPTGYNEQFF	TGTGCCAGCAGTCCGACAGGTTACAATGAGCAGTTCTTC
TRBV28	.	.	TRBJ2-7	CASGGGGDEQYF	TGTGCCAGCGGCGGAGGTGGGGACGAGCAGTACTTC
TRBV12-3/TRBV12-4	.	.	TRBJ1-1	CASSWVNTEAFF	TGTGCCAGCAGTTGGGTAAACACTGAAGCTTTCTTT
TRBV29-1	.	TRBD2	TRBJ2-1	CSVEGGTRLSYNEQFF	TGCAGCGTTGAAGGGGGGACTAGGCTCTCCTACAATGAGCAGTTCTTC
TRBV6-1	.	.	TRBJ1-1	CASSETRSLNTEAFF	TGTGCCAGCAGTGAAACCCGCAGCCTGAACACTGAAGCTTTCTTT
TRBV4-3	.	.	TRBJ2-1	CASSHLLGSSNEQFF	TGCGCCAGCAGCCATCTACTAGGGTCTAGTAATGAGCAGTTCTTC
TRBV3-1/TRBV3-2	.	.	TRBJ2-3	CASSPQPSHGAQYF	TGTGCCAGCAGCCCCCAGCCTTCACACGGAGCGCAGTATTTT
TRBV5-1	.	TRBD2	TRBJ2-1	CASSLEGLGGNEQFF	TGCGCCAGCAGCTTGGAGGGACTAGGGGGGAATGAGCAGTTCTTC
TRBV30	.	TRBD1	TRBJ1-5	CAWSVGDSNQPQHF	TGTGCCTGGAGTGTAGGGGACAGTAATCAGCCCCAGCATTTT
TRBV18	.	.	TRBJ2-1	CASSPSASYNEQFF	TGTGCCAGCTCACCATCCGCTAGCTACAATGAGCAGTTCTTC
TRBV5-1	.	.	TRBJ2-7	CASSFDTYEQYF	TGCGCCAGCAGCTTTGATACCTACGAGCAGTACTTC
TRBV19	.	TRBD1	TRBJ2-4	CASSPQTGDRAKNIQYF	TGTGCCAGTAGTCCCCAGACAGGGGATCGGGCCAAAAACATTCAGTACTTC
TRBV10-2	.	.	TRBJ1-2	CASSETGPYGYTF	TGCGCCAGCAGTGAGACAGGGCCCTATGGCTACACCTTC
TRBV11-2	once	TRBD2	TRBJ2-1	CASALGTRSANEQFF	TGTGCCAGCGCCCTCGGGACTAGGTCCGCCAATGAGCAGTTCTTC
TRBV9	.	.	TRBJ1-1	CASSSGTVGTEAFF	TGTGCCAGCAGCTCCGGGACGGTTGGAACTGAAGCTTTCTTT
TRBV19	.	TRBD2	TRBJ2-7	CASSAAGGDEQYF	TGTGCCAGTAGTGCCGCGGGAGGGGACGAGCAGTACTTC
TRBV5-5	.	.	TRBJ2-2	CASSFPDGSNTGELFF	TGTGCCAGCAGCTTCCCCGACGGCTCGAACACCGGGGAGCTGTTTTTT
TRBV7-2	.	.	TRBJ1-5	CASSTGTRYSNQPQHF	TGTGCCAGCAGCACAGGGACCCGATATAGCAATCAGCCCCAGCATTTT
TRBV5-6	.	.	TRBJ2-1	CASSFTGEQFF	TGTGCCAGCAGCTTTACGGGGGAGCAGTTCTTC
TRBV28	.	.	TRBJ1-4	CASRRQDLREKLFF	TGTGCCAGCAGACGACAGGATCTGCGTGAAAAACTGTTTTTT
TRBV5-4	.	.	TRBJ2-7	CASSPRGGLGYEQYF	TGTGCCAGCAGCCCACGCGGGGGCTTGGGGTACGAGCAGTACTTC
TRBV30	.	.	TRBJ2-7	CAWSPRDLAPHEQYF	TGTGCCTGGAGTCCCCGGGACTTAGCCCCCCACGAGCAGTACTTC
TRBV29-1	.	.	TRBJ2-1	CSVRAGEQFF	TGCAGCGTTCGGGCAGGCGAGCAGTTCTTC
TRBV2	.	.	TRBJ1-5	CASSGGLSNQPQHF	TGTGCCAGCAGTGGTGGTCTGAGTAATCAGCCCCAGCATTTT
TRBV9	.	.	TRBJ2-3	CASSNNRITSTDTQYF	TGTGCCAGCAGCAACAACAGGATAACCTCCACAGATACGCAGTATTTT
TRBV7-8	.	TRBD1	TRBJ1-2	CASSSDRGGRGYTF	TGTGCCAGCAGCTCGGACAGGGGAGGACGTGGCTACACCTTC